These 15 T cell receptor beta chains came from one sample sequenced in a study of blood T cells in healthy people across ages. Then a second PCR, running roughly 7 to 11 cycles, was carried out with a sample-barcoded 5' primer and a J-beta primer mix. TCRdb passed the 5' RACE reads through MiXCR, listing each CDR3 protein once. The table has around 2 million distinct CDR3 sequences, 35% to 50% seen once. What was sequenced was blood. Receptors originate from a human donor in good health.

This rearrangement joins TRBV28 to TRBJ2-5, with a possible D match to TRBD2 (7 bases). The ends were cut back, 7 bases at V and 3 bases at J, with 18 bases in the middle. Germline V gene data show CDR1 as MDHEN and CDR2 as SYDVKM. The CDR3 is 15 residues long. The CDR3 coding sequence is TGTGCCAGCACCGACCGGGGGGACACCAAAGAGACCCAGTACTTC. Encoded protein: CASTDRGDTKETQYF.

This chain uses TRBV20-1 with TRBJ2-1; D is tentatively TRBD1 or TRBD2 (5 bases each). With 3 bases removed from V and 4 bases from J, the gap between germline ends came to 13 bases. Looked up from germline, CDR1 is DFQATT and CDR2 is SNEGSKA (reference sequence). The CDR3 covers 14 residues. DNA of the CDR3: TGCAGTGCTAGGATGGGGGTCGTATACAATGAGCAGTTCTTC. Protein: CSARMGVVYNEQFF.

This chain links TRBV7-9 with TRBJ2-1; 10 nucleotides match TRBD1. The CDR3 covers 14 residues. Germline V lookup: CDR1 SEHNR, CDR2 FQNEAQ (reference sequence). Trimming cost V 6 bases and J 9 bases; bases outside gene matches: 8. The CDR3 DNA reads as TGTGCCAGCAGGACCGGGACAGGGGTTGGTGAGCAGTTCTTC. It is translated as CASRTGTGVGEQFF.

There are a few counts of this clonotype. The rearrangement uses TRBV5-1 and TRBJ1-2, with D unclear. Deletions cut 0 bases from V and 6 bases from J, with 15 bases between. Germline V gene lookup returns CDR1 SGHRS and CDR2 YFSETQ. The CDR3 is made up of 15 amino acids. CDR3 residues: CASSLAGHPDNGYTF. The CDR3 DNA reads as TGCGCCAGCAGCTTGGCCGGGCACCCAGACAATGGCTACACCTTC.

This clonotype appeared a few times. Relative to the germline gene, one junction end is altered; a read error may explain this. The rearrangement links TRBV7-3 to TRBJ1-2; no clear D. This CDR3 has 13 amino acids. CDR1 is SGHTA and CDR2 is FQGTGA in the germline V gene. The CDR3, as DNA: TGCGCCAGCAGCCCCTCGGACGGGGATGGCTACACCTTC. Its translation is CASSPSDGDGYTF.

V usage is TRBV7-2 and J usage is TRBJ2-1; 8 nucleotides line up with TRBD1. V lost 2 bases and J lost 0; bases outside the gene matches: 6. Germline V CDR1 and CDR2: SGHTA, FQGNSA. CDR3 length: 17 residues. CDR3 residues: CASSLRDRWSSYNEQFF. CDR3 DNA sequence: TGTGCCAGCAGCTTAAGGGACAGGTGGAGCTCCTACAATGAGCAGTTCTTC.

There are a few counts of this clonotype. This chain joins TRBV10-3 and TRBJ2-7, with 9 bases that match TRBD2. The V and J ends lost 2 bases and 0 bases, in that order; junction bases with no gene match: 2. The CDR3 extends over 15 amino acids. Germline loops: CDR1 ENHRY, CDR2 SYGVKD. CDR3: CAISELAGNSYEQYF. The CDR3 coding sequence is TGTGCCATCAGTGAGCTAGCGGGAAACTCCTACGAGCAGTACTTC.

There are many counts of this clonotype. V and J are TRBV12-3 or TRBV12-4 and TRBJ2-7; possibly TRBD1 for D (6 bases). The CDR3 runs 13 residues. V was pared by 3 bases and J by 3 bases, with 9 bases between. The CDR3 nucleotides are TGTGCCAGCAGTTTCCGAGGGGGCTACGAGCAGTACTTC. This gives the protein CASSFRGGYEQYF.

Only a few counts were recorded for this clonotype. As DNA, the CDR3 is TGCGCCAGCAGCCAAGTGCAGGGACCTGGTCAGCCCCAGCATTTT. Amino acids: CASSQVQGPGQPQHF. This chain links TRBV4-1 with TRBJ1-5; tentative D call: TRBD1 (5 bases). Per the germline V gene, CDR1 is MGHRA and CDR2 is YSYEKL. The CDR3 is made up of 15 amino acids. V shed 1 base and J shed 6 bases, with 13 bases lying between them.

The CDR3 is CASSLARTGRDEQFF. For the CDR3, the DNA is TGTGCCAGCAGTTTAGCCCGAACAGGGCGAGATGAGCAGTTCTTC. J is TRBJ2-1 and V is TRBV12-3 or TRBV12-4; D perhaps matches TRBD1 (6 bases). The V gene lost 0 bases and the J gene lost 8 bases, with 14 bases spanning the gap. The CDR3 has 15 residues.

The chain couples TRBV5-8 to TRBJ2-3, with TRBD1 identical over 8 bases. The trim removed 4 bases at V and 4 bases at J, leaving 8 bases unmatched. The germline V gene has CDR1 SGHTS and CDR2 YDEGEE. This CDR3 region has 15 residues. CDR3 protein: CASSHGQGSADTQYF. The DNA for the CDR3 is TGTGCCAGCAGCCACGGACAGGGTAGTGCAGATACGCAGTATTTT.

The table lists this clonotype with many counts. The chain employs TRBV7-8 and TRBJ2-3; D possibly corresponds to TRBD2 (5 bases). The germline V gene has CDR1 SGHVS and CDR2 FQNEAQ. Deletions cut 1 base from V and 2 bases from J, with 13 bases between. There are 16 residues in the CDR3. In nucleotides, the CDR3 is TGTGCCAGCAGCTTAGGGACTTCTGGTGACACAGATACGCAGTATTTT. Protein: CASSLGTSGDTDTQYF.

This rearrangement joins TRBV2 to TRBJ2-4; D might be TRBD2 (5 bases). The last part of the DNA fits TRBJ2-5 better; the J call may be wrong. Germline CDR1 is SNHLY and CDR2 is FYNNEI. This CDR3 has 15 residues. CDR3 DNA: TGTGCCAGCACGAACGGGGATACTCCCCAAGAGACCCAGTACTTC. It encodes CASTNGDTPQETQYF.

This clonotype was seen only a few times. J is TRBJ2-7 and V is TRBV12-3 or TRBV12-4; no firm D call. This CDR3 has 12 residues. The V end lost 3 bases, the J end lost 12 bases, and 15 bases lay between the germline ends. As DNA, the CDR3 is TGTGCCAGCAGTTTGGGCAGCCTACGAACGTACTTC. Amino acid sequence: CASSLGSLRTYF.

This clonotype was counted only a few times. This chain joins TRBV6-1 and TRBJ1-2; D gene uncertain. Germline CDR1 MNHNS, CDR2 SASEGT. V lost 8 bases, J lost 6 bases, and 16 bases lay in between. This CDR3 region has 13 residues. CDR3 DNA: TGTGCCAGCTATGGGCTTACTACCCATGGCTACACCTTC. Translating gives CASYGLTTHGYTF.